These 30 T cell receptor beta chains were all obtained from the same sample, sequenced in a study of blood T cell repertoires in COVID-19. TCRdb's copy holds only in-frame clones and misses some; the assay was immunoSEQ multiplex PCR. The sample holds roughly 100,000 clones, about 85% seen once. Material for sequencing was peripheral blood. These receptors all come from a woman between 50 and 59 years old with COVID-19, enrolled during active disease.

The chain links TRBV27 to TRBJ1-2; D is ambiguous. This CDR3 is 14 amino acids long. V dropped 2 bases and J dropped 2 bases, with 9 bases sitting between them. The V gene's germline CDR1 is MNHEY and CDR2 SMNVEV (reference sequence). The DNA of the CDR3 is TGTGCCAGCAGTTTACCACAGCTGAACTATGGCTACACCTTC. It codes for CASSLPQLNYGYTF.

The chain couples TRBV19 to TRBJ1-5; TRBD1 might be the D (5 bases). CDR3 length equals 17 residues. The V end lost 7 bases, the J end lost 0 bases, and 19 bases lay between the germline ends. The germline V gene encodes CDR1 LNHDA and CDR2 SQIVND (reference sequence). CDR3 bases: TGTGCCAGTACCTTCGGTTCAGGGTCTGGTAGCAATCAGCCCCAGCATTTT. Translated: CASTFGSGSGSNQPQHF.

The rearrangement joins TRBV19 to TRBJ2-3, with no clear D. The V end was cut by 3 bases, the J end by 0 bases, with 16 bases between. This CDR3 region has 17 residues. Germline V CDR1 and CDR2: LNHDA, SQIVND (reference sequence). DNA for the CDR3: TGTGCCAGTAGTATTCAATGGCTAACTAAGAGCACAGATACGCAGTATTTT. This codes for CASSIQWLTKSTDTQYF.

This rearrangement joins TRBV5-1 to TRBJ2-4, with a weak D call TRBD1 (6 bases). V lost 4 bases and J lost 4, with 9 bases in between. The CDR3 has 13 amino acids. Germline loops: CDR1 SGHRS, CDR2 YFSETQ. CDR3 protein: CASSDGQKNIQYF. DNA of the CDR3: TGCGCCAGCAGCGACGGACAGAAAAACATTCAGTACTTC.

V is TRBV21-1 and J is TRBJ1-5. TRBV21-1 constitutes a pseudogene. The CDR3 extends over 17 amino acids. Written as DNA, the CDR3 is TGTGCCAGCAGCAAAGCGATCGGGGGGGAGAGCAATCAGCCCCAGCATTTT. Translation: CASSKAIGGESNQPQHF.

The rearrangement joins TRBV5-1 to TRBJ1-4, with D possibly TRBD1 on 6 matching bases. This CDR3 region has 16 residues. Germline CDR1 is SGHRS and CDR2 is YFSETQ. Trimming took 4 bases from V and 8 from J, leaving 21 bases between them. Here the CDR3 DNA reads TGCGCCAGCAGCACCCTGGACAGTTTCGAAGGAGAAAAACTGTTTTTT. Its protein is CASSTLDSFEGEKLFF.

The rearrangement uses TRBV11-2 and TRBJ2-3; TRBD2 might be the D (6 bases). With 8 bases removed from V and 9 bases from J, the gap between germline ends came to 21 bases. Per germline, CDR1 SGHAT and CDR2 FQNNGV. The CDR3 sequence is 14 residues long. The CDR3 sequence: CASAFGGSLGTQYF. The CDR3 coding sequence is TGTGCCAGCGCCTTTGGGGGGAGTCTGGGAACGCAGTATTTT.

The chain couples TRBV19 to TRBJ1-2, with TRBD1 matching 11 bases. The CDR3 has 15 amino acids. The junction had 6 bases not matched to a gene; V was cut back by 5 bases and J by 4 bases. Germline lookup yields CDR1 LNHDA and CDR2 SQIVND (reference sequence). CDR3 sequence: CASSDRDRGTYGYTF. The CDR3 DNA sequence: TGTGCCAGTAGTGACCGGGACAGGGGGACCTATGGCTACACCTTC.

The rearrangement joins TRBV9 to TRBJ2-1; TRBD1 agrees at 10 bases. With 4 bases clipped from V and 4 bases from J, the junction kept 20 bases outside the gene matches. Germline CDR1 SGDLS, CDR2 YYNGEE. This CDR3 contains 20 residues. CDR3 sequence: CASSPSSRDRGTSGYNEQFF. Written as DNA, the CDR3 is TGTGCCAGCAGCCCATCGTCCCGGGACAGGGGCACTTCGGGATACAATGAGCAGTTCTTC.

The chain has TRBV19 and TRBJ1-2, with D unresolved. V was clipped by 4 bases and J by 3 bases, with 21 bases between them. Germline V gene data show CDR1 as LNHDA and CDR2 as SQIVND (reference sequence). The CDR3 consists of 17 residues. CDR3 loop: CASSTNREGAKDYGYTF. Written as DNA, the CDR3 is TGTGCCAGTAGTACCAACCGGGAGGGTGCTAAGGACTATGGCTACACCTTC.

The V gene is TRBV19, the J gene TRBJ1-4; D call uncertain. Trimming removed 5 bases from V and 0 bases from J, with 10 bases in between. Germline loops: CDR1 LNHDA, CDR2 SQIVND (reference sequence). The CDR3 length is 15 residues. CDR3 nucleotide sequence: TGTGCCAGTAGTTCAGGAACCGCAACTAATGAAAAACTGTTTTTT. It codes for CASSSGTATNEKLFF.

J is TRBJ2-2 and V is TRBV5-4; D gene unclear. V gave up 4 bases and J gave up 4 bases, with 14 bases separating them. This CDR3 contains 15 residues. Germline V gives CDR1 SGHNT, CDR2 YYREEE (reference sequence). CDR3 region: CASSPGISGTGELFF. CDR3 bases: TGTGCCAGCAGCCCCGGAATCTCGGGCACCGGGGAGCTGTTTTTT.

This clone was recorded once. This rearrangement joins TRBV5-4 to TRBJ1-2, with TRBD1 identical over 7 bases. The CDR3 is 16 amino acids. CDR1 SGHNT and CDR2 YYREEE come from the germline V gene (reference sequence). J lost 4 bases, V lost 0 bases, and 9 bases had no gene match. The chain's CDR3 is CASSLVGTALLYGYTF. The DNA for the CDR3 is TGTGCCAGCAGCTTGGTCGGGACAGCCCTTCTCTATGGCTACACCTTC.

The CDR3 DNA sequence: TGTGCCAGCAGCCCAAACCAGGACAATGAGCAGTTCTTC. Its protein product is CASSPNQDNEQFF. J is TRBJ2-1 and V is TRBV7-9; no firm D call. Germline V gives CDR1 SEHNR, CDR2 FQNEAQ (reference sequence). V lost 5 bases and J 5 bases, leaving 10 bases between the germline ends. This CDR3 region has 13 residues.

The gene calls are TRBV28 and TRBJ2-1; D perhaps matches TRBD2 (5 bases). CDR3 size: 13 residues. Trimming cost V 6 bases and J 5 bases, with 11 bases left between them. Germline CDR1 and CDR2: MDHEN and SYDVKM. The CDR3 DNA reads TGTGCCAGCAGCCCGGGGTTAGACAATGAGCAGTTCTTC. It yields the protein CASSPGLDNEQFF. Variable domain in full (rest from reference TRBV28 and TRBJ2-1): DVKVTQSSRYLVKRTGEKVFLECVQDMDHENMFWYRQDPGLGLRLIYFSYDVKMKEKGDIPEGYSVSREKKERFSLILESASTNQTSMYLCASSPGLDNEQFFGPGTRLTVL.

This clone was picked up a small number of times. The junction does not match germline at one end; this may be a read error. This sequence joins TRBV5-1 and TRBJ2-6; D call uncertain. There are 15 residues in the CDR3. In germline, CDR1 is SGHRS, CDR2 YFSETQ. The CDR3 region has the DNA TGCGCCAGCACCTTGCAGATCTCTGGGGCCAACGTCCTGACTTTC. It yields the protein CASTLQISGANVLTF.

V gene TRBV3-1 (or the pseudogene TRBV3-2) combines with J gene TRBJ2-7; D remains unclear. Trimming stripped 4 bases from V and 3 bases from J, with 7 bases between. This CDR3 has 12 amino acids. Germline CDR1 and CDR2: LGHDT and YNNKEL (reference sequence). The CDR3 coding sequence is TGTGCCAGCAGCCCCTCGGGCTACGAGCAGTACTTC. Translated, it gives CASSPSGYEQYF.

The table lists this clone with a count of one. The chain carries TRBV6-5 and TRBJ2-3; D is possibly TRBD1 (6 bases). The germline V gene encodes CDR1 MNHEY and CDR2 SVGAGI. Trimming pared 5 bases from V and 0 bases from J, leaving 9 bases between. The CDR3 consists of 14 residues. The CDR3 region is CASSPDSSTDTQYF. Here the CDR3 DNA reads TGTGCCAGCAGTCCGGACAGTAGCACAGATACGCAGTATTTT.

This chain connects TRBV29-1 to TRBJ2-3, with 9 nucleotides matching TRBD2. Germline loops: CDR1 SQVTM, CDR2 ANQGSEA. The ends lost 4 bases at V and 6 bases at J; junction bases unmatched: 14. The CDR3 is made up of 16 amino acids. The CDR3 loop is CSVGRWGGGALDTQYF. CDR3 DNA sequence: TGCAGCGTTGGAAGATGGGGCGGGGGGGCCCTCGATACGCAGTATTTT.

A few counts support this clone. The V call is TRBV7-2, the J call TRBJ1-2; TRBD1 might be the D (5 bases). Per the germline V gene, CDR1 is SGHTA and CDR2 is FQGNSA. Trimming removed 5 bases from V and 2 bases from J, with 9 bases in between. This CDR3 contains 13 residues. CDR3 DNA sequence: TGTGCCAGCAGCCCAGGGCTAAACTATGGCTACACCTTC. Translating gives CASSPGLNYGYTF.

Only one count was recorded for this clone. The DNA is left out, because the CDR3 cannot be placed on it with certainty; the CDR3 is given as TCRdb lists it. The CDR3 protein is CASSSSSYGYTF. This chain connects TRBV28 to TRBJ1-2. Germline lookup yields CDR1 MDHEN and CDR2 SYDVKM. The CDR3 region is 12 residues in length, termini included.

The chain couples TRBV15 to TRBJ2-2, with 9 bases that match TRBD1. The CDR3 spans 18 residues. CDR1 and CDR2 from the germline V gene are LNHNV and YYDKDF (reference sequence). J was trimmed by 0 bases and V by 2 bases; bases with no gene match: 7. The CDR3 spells CATSRLGGQGTNTGELFF. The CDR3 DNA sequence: TGTGCCACCAGCAGACTGGGAGGACAGGGGACGAACACCGGGGAGCTGTTTTTT.

CDR3 protein: CASSLKTGGNTEAFF. The CDR3, as DNA: TGTGCCAGCAGCTTAAAGACAGGGGGGAACACTGAAGCTTTCTTT. This chain links TRBV7-2 with TRBJ1-1; the match to TRBD1 covers 9 bases. This CDR3 has 15 amino acids. Germline V gene lookup returns CDR1 SGHTA and CDR2 FQGNSA. The junction had 2 bases not matched to a gene; V was cut back by 2 bases and J by 1 base.

This chain's CDR3 is CASSSLGNTIYF. Here the CDR3 DNA reads TGTGCCAGCAGCTCACTTGGAAACACCATATATTTT. V usage is TRBV7-2 and J usage is TRBJ1-3, with D uncertain. Trimming stripped 4 bases from V and 3 bases from J, with 4 bases between. The germline CDR1 and CDR2 sequences are SGHTA and FQGNSA. The CDR3 extends over 12 amino acids.

CDR3 amino acids: CASSQAQGNTEAFF. The CDR3 DNA sequence: TGTGCCAGCAGCCAAGCCCAGGGAAACACTGAAGCTTTCTTT. The V and J genes are TRBV3-1 (or the pseudogene TRBV3-2) and TRBJ1-1; TRBD1 might be the D (5 bases). CDR1 is LGHDT and CDR2 is YNNKEL in the germline V gene (reference sequence). The V end was cut by 1 base, the J end by 2 bases, with 8 bases between. CDR3 size: 14 residues.

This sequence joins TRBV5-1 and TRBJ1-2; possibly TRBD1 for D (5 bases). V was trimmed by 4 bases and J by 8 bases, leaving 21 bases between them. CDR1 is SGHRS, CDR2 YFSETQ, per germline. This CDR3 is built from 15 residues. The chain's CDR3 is CASSQLSTGASGYTF. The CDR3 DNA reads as TGCGCCAGCAGCCAATTATCGACTGGGGCGAGCGGCTACACCTTC. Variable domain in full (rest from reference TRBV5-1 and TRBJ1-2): KAGVTQTPRYLIKTRGQQVTLSCSPISGHRSVSWYQQTPGQGLQFLFEYFSETQRNKGNFPGRFSGRQFSNSRSEMNVSTLELGDSALYLCASSQLSTGASGYTFGSGTRLTVV.

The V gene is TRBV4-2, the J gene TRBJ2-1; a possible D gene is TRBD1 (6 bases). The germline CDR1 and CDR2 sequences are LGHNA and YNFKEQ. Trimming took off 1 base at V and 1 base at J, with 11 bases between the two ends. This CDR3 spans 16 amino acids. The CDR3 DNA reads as TGTGCCAGCAGCCAAGCTGGACAGCGTTCCTACAATGAGCAGTTCTTC. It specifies CASSQAGQRSYNEQFF.

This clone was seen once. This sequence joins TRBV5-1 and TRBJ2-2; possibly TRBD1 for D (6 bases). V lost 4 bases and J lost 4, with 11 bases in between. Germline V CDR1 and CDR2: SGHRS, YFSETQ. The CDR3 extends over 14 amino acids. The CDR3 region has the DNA TGCGCCAGCAGCCTGGACAGCCCCACCGGGGAGCTGTTTTTT. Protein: CASSLDSPTGELFF.

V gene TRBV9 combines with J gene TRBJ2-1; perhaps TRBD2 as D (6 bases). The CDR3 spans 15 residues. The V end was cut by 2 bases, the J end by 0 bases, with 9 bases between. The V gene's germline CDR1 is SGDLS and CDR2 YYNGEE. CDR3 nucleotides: TGTGCCAGCAGCGTGGGACTTCACTCCTACAATGAGCAGTTCTTC. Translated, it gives CASSVGLHSYNEQFF. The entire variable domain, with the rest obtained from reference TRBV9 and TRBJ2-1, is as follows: DSGVTQTPKHLITATGQRVTLRCSPRSGDLSVYWYQQSLDQGLQFLIQYYNGEERAKGNILERFSAQQFPDLHSELNLSSLELGDSALYFCASSVGLHSYNEQFFGPGTRLTVL.

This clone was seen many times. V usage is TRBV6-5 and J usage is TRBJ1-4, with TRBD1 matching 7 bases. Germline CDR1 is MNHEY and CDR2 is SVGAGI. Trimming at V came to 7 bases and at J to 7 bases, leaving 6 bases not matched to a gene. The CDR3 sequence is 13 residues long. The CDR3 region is CASTEGAVEKLFF. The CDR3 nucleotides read TGTGCCAGCACGGAGGGGGCGGTTGAAAAACTGTTTTTT.